This TCR beta chain derives from a study of blood T cell repertoires in COVID-19 (dated by TCRdb to 2020 to 2021). With regard to the full study: Samples from collaborators originated in the United States, Italy and Spain and spanned both the acute and convalescent phases of COVID-19. The repertoires were released in a freely available public database intended as a resource for research on the immune response to SARS-CoV-2. Samples came from the ongoing ImmuneRACE study (first 160 participants) plus 1,254 subjects from 6 global collaborators. The prospective study material was composed of cDNA or gDNA derived from T cells, B-cell-depleted T cells, or PBMCs. Where available, HLA class I and class II types were obtained from metadata supplied by the sample provider rather than from assay-based typing. The sample metadata nearly always contained a de-identified subject ID, COVID-19 status, age in years and sex. The dataset comprised deeply sampled blood TCRbeta repertoires from subjects exposed to, actively infected with, or recovered from COVID-19. General findings and caveats noted by the study authors: The quantity of clinical and demographic metadata differed by source and by participant and was supplied without curation.

V is shortened by 5 bases, J by 4 bases, and the region joining them spans 12 bases. The germline V gene (reference sequence) gives CDR1 as MNHNY and CDR2 as SVGAGI. CDR3 length: 14 amino acids, cysteine to phenylalanine. Only the CDR3 region is kept as DNA, spanning 42 bases read in frame from base 1. Collaborating institutions collected whole blood in K2EDTA tubes following their own protocols. For TCRbeta analysis, collaborator samples were shipped as frozen whole blood, as isolated PBMCs, or as DNA extracted from either sample type. TCRbeta CDR3 regions were amplified from genomic DNA by means of the immunoSEQ Assay, a bias-controlled multiplex PCR. In the paper's pipeline: The number of nucleated cells in each sample was estimated from the amplification of reference gene primers within the assay. To quantify the absolute abundance of each unique TCRbeta CDR3 rearrangement, sequence reads were collapsed and filtered. Productive Simpson clonality was computed per sample as the square root of Simpson's diversity index over productive rearrangements. Entries here come from immuneACCESS through TCRdb and include only in-frame sequences with V and J called. Some clones fail to appear in such tables; in the studies checked, an unresolved V gene covers under half of the shortfall, and the cause of the remainder is unknown. V, J and clone size are taken as reported in that table, and D and trimming were inferred from the DNA itself. The sample profile shows roughly 150,000 clones; roughly three quarters of them were found once. The leading ten clones occupy approximately 8.6% of the sample.

About this clone itself: Its antigen remains unidentified. Per-base quality was not reported, and no clone a single base away is much larger than it.

This TCR derives from a middle-aged man with active or convalescent COVID-19. Sequencing was done on a sample of peripheral blood. The sequence joins TRBV6-6 to TRBJ1-5, and TRBD1 may be the D gene, going by 6 matching bases. The CDR3 reads CASSPRDKNQPQHF. The nucleotide sequence reads as follows: TGTGCCAGCAGTCCCCGGGACAAAAATCAGCCCCAGCATTTT.